One sample yielded the 4 T cell receptor beta chains listed below, sequenced in a study of blood T cell repertoires in COVID-19. The protocol was immunoSEQ multiplex PCR, while the TCRdb copy is restricted to in-frame clones and leaves out a portion. Of 70,000 to 95,000 clones listed, 90% to 95% are singletons. Sequenced input: peripheral blood. The source of these receptors is a human donor with active COVID-19. The donor label of this sample is uncertain.

The chain has TRBV5-1 and TRBJ2-1; a possible D gene is TRBD1 (5 bases). Trimming cost V 2 bases and J 7 bases, with 13 bases left between them. This CDR3 is 14 amino acids long. The germline CDR1 and CDR2 sequences are SGHRS and YFSETQ. This chain's CDR3 is CASSFITAGNEQFF. The CDR3 DNA reads TGCGCCAGCAGCTTTATTACCGCAGGGAATGAGCAGTTCTTC.

The sample holds one count of this clone. The gene calls are TRBV7-2 and TRBJ2-7; D possibly corresponds to TRBD1 (6 bases). Germline CDR1 is SGHTA and CDR2 is FQGNSA. The CDR3 runs 16 residues. The V and J ends lost 2 bases and 3 bases respectively, with 17 bases between them. The CDR3 loop reads CASSLTPGTRIYEQYF. CDR3 in DNA: TGTGCCAGCAGCTTAACTCCCGGGACACGGATCTACGAGCAGTACTTC.

This clone was recorded once. This chain's CDR3 is CASSKGLAGATSYNEQFF. CDR3 coding DNA: TGTGCCAGTAGTAAGGGACTAGCGGGGGCCACATCCTACAATGAGCAGTTCTTC. The chain combines TRBV19 with TRBJ2-1; 14 positions match TRBD2. Germline V gives CDR1 LNHDA, CDR2 SQIVND (reference sequence). V gave up 4 bases and J gave up 1 base; unmatched junction bases: 6. This CDR3 region has 18 residues.

This sequence joins TRBV28 and TRBJ1-2, with 11 bases fitting TRBD1. Looked up from germline, CDR1 is MDHEN and CDR2 is SYDVKM. V was clipped by 6 bases and J by 6 bases; unmatched bases: 12. CDR3 size: 16 residues. CDR3 residues: CASRDPRDRGVDGYTF. For the CDR3, the DNA is TGTGCCAGCAGGGACCCCCGGGACAGGGGGGTCGATGGCTACACCTTC.